Listed below are T cell receptor beta chains from one sample, sequenced in a study of blood T cell repertoires in COVID-19. Sequenced by immunoSEQ multiplex PCR; TCRdb stores in-frame clones only, minus some. The table has some 88,000 clones, more than 75% seen once. The specimen was peripheral blood. These receptors came from a woman between 65 and 79 years old with acute or convalescent COVID-19. Each CDR3 is given with its conserved first and last residue. The order of the fields is clone size, CDR3 length, V gene, J gene, D gene, CDR3 DNA, CDR3 protein. The D gene is left open where the match is weak. Only part of the rows carry a size: once, few, many, or a class if the clone is expanded.

>.|16|TRBV11-2|TRBJ2-1|TRBD2
TGTGCCAGCAGCTTAGTGGCTAGCGGGATCTACAATGAGCAGTTCTTC
CASSLVASGIYNEQFF
>.|16|TRBV18|TRBJ2-2|.
TGTGCCAGCTCACTCCGTAGCGACGGGAGCACCGGGGAGCTGTTTTTT
CASSLRSDGSTGELFF
>.|18|TRBV19|TRBJ1-5|TRBD1
TGTGCCAGTAGTAGCCCCGGACAGGGGGCCGGGGGCAATCAGCCCCAGCATTTT
CASSSPGQGAGGNQPQHF
>few|16|TRBV29-1|TRBJ1-3|TRBD1
TGCAGCGCCGCTCCCGGGACAGGGCTCTCTGGAAACACCATATATTTT
CSAAPGTGLSGNTIYF
>.|15|TRBV2|TRBJ2-4|TRBD1
TGTGCCAGCAGTGAATTGGCAGGGGGCAGGGACATTCAGTACTTC
CASSELAGGRDIQYF
>.|14|TRBV19|TRBJ1-2|TRBD1
TGTGCCAGTTCCCAACAGGGGGCTAACTATGGCTACACCTTC
CASSQQGANYGYTF
>.|16|TRBV7-9|TRBJ2-3|TRBD2
TGTGCCAGCACCCCATATCGCCGGGGGGGCACAGATACGCAGTATTTT
CASTPYRRGGTDTQYF
>.|15|TRBV7-6|TRBJ1-2|TRBD1
TGTGCCAGCAGCCCGAACAGGGGGGATAACTATGGCTACACCTTC
CASSPNRGDNYGYTF
>.|12|TRBV6-5|TRBJ2-5|TRBD2
TGTGCCAGCACCCGGGGGGGTGAGACCCAGTACTTC
CASTRGGETQYF
>.|15|TRBV4-1|TRBJ2-3|TRBD2
TGCGCCAGCGCACCGACTAGCGGGCACACAGATACGCAGTATTTT
CASAPTSGHTDTQYF
>.|15|TRBV18|TRBJ1-3|.
TGTGCCAGCTCACCCCAGGGTAGAGATGGAAACACCATATATTTT
CASSPQGRDGNTIYF
>.|15|TRBV7-9|TRBJ1-4|TRBD1
TGTGCCAGCAGCTTGAGAACCGGGACAGCTGAAAAACTGTTTTTT
CASSLRTGTAEKLFF
>.|14|TRBV7-9|TRBJ1-4|TRBD1
TGTGCCAGCAGCTTCGGACAGGGGGAAGGAAAACTGTTTTTT
CASSFGQGEGKLFF
>.|16|TRBV7-2|TRBJ1-2|TRBD1
TGTGCCAGTCTACCCCAGGTCGGGACAGGGTACTATGGCTACACCTTC
CASLPQVGTGYYGYTF
>.|13|TRBV12-3/TRBV12-4|TRBJ1-1|.
TGTGCCAGCAGTCTCAGGGCGTACACTGAAGCTTTCTTT
CASSLRAYTEAFF
>.|15|TRBV7-9|TRBJ1-2|TRBD1
TGTGCCAGCAGCTTAGTGAACAGGGGTCATAATGGCTACACCTTC
CASSLVNRGHNGYTF
>once|15|TRBV5-4|TRBJ2-3|TRBD1
TGTGCCAGCAGACCCGGGACAGGCAGCACAGATACGCAGTATTTT
CASRPGTGSTDTQYF
>.|15|TRBV6-5|TRBJ1-3|TRBD1
TGTGCCAGCAGCCAACCAGGGGGCGGTGGAAACACCATATATTTT
CASSQPGGGGNTIYF
>once|16|TRBV10-1|TRBJ2-3|TRBD2
TGCGCCAGCAGTGATTCTCTAGCGGCCACCACAGATACGCAGTATTTT
CASSDSLAATTDTQYF
>.|16|TRBV4-1|TRBJ2-2|TRBD2
TGCGCCAGCAGCCAGCCGGTAATAGCGGGGACCGGGGAGCTGTTTTTT
CASSQPVIAGTGELFF
>.|16|TRBV5-1|TRBJ2-1|.
TGCGCCAGCAGCTTGGTGGGGGCTAGCGGCCTTAATGAGCAGTTCTTC
CASSLVGASGLNEQFF
>.|15|TRBV19|TRBJ1-2|.
TGTGCCAGTAGTAGAGCTTCCCAACAGGGAATGGACTACACCTTC
CASSRASQQGMDYTF
>.|14|TRBV3-1/TRBV3-2|TRBJ1-3|.
TGTGCCAGCAGCCCAGCTAGCTCTGGAAACACCATATATTTT
CASSPASSGNTIYF
>.|16|TRBV13|TRBJ2-1|.
TGTGCCAGCAGCCCCCGCACGGGGTATCTCTACAATGAGCAGTTCTTC
CASSPRTGYLYNEQFF
>.|18|TRBV27|TRBJ2-5|TRBD2
TGTGCCAGCAGTATTATACGCCCCCTAGCGGCCATCCAAGAGACCCAGTACTTC
CASSIIRPLAAIQETQYF
>few|16|TRBV5-1|TRBJ2-3|.
TGCGCCAGCAGAATAGCAGGGTCGGGCCTCACAGATACGCAGTATTTT
CASRIAGSGLTDTQYF
>.|13|TRBV28|TRBJ2-3|.
TGTGCCAGCAGTCCCGGTGTGGCAGATACGCAGTATTTT
CASSPGVADTQYF
>medium-sized|14|TRBV2|TRBJ1-1|.
TGTGCCAGCAGAACCACGGGAGGGGACACTGAAGCTTTCTTT
CASRTTGGDTEAFF
>.|16|TRBV7-2|TRBJ2-2|.
TGTGCCAGCAGCTCCCGGAGGGCCGGGAACACCGGGGAGCTGTTTTTT
CASSSRRAGNTGELFF
>.|17|TRBV7-6|TRBJ1-2|.
TGTGCCAGCAGCCTCGACAAGGATCTCTGGTCTAACTATGGCTACACCTTC
CASSLDKDLWSNYGYTF
>once|14|TRBV11-2|TRBJ2-2|.
TGTGCCAGCAGCTTAGAGTCGGACACCGGGGAGCTGTTTTTT
CASSLESDTGELFF
>.|13|TRBV10-3|TRBJ2-2|.
TGTGCCATCAGTGACGGGAACACCGGGGAGCTGTTTTTT
CAISDGNTGELFF
>.|16|TRBV5-1|TRBJ2-2|TRBD2
TGCGCCAGCAGCTTGGTAGGGACTAGTAACACCGGGGAGCTGTTTTTT
CASSLVGTSNTGELFF
>.|15|TRBV5-1|TRBJ1-3|.
TGCGCCAGCAGCCCGAACCAGAACTCTGGAAACACCATATATTTT
CASSPNQNSGNTIYF
>.|13|TRBV7-7|TRBJ1-5|.
TGTGCCAGCAGCTTGGGCCCGGGGCAGCCCCAGCATTTT
CASSLGPGQPQHF
>once|14|TRBV9|TRBJ2-1|.
TGTGCCAGCAGCGCGGGGGACTCCTACAATGAGCAGTTCTTC
CASSAGDSYNEQFF
>.|18|TRBV5-6|TRBJ2-2|TRBD1
TGTGCCAGCAGGGGACAGGGAGACCCTGCAACGAACACCGGGGAGCTGTTTTTT
CASRGQGDPATNTGELFF
>.|13|TRBV6-5|TRBJ1-2|TRBD1
TGTGCCAGCAGCACAGGGGGCGCGGGGGGCTACACCTTC
CASSTGGAGGYTF
>.|16|TRBV7-2|TRBJ1-5|TRBD1
TGTGCCAGCAGCCCACAAGGGACAGGGGGCAATCAGCCCCAGCATTTT
CASSPQGTGGNQPQHF
>.|13|TRBV28|TRBJ2-1|.
TGTGCCACCCTGACTCGCCAATACAATGAGCAGTTCTTC
CATLTRQYNEQFF
>.|13|TRBV7-9|TRBJ1-1|.
TGTGCCAGCAGCTTAGTTAGTGCCACTGAAGCTTTCTTT
CASSLVSATEAFF
>.|14|TRBV28|TRBJ1-6|TRBD1
TGTGCCAGCAGCCTCCGGGACAGGGATTCACCCCTCCACTTT
CASSLRDRDSPLHF
>.|14|TRBV5-6|TRBJ1-1|TRBD1
TGTGCCAGCAGCTTGGGACAGGGGTTCGCTGAAGCTTTCTTT
CASSLGQGFAEAFF
>.|14|TRBV19|TRBJ2-3|.
TGTGCCAGTAGTATTCGACGACTAGATGGTACGCAGTATTTT
CASSIRRLDGTQYF
>few|16|TRBV5-5|TRBJ1-5|.
TGTGCCAGCAGCCCATCGACAGGTGTTAGCAATCAGCCCCAGCATTTT
CASSPSTGVSNQPQHF
>.|16|TRBV25-1|TRBJ1-1|.
TGTGCCAGCAGTGAATTTGAGGGAGGCCTGAACACTGAAGCTTTCTTT
CASSEFEGGLNTEAFF
>.|18|TRBV5-1|TRBJ2-1|TRBD2
TGCGCCAGCAGTTATACACCCCCCGGGACTAGTAGGGTCAATGAGCAGTTCTTC
CASSYTPPGTSRVNEQFF
>.|18|TRBV18|TRBJ1-3|TRBD1
TGTGCCAGCTCACCGTCGGGACAGGGACCTCTCTCTGGAAACACCATATATTTT
CASSPSGQGPLSGNTIYF
>.|17|TRBV14|TRBJ2-5|TRBD1
TGTGCCAGCAGCCAAGATAGGGCAGGGGGTCTTCAAGAGACCCAGTACTTC
CASSQDRAGGLQETQYF
>.|16|TRBV6-1|TRBJ1-2|TRBD1
TGTGCCAGCAGTGATGGGGACAGGCCCAATAACTATGGCTACACCTTC
CASSDGDRPNNYGYTF
>once|16|TRBV6-2/TRBV6-3|TRBJ2-1|TRBD2
TGTGCCAGCAGCCGATATGGACTAGCGGTTAGCAATGAGCAGTTCTTC
CASSRYGLAVSNEQFF